The 6 T cell receptor beta chains reported below all come from one sample, sequenced in a study of blood T cell repertoires in COVID-19. Profiled with immunoSEQ multiplex PCR; TCRdb holds only in-frame clones, not every one. Here the sample spans roughly 200,000 clones, 75% to 90% being singletons. The specimen was PBMCs or T cells enriched from blood (not recorded which). All receptors derive from a woman in her thirties or forties with acute COVID-19.

The chain employs TRBV10-1 and TRBJ1-1; weak D call: TRBD1 (6 bases). The germline CDR1 and CDR2 sequences are WNHNN and SYGVQD (reference sequence). The CDR3 sequence is 18 residues long. Trimming pared 7 bases from V and 1 base from J, leaving 25 bases between. The CDR3 nucleotides are TGCGCCAGCAAAGGGTACAACCTGGACAGTAAAAGGAACACTGAAGCTTTCTTT. It is translated as CASKGYNLDSKRNTEAFF.

The DNA of the CDR3 is TGTGCCAGCAGCAGCGGACAGGGGGCTTACAATGAGCAGTTCTTC. Encoded protein: CASSSGQGAYNEQFF. The chain employs TRBV11-1 and TRBJ2-1; 11 bases line up with TRBD1. CDR1 and CDR2 from the germline V gene are SGHAT and FQDESV (reference sequence). The length of the CDR3 is 15 residues. V dropped 5 bases and J dropped 4; count of bases not matched to a gene: 4. Supplemented by reference TRBV11-1 and TRBJ2-1, the full variable domain reads EAEVAQSPRYKITEKSQAVAFWCDPISGHATLYWYRQILGQGPELLVQFQDESVVDDSQLPKDRFSAERLKGVDSTLKIQPAELGDSAMYLCASSSGQGAYNEQFFGPGTRLTVL.

About this clone itself: The identical CDR3 is also encoded by other nucleotide sequences in the sample. V usage is TRBV11-2 and J usage is TRBJ2-1, with 13 bases that match TRBD2. Trimming removed 5 bases from V and 7 bases from J; junction bases left unmatched: 14. Germline V gene lookup returns CDR1 SGHAT and CDR2 FQNNGV. The CDR3 is 18 amino acids. The CDR3 loop reads CASSPQNSGTSGANEQFF. The CDR3 nucleotides are TGTGCCAGCAGCCCCCAGAACTCCGGGACTAGCGGGGCTAATGAGCAGTTCTTC.

J is TRBJ1-1 and V is TRBV2; TRBD1 is a possible D gene (5 bases). The CDR3 extends over 13 amino acids. The germline CDR1 and CDR2 sequences are SNHLY and FYNNEI. The germline V and J ends were trimmed by 5 bases and 6 bases, with 13 bases remaining between them. This CDR3 reads CASSHDRFAEAFF. As DNA, the CDR3 is TGTGCCAGCAGTCATGACAGATTTGCTGAAGCTTTCTTT.

J is TRBJ2-2 and V is TRBV5-1; D is unclear. This CDR3 region has 14 residues. V was shortened by 4 bases and J by 2 bases, with 9 bases between the two germline ends. Germline V lookup: CDR1 SGHRS, CDR2 YFSETQ. CDR3 sequence (DNA): TGCGCCAGCAGCGTCACTATAAACACCGGGGAGCTGTTTTTT. Its translation is CASSVTINTGELFF.

V and J are TRBV12-5 and TRBJ2-1; D remains ambiguous. Trimming stripped 3 bases from V and 7 bases from J, with 16 bases between. Germline V gene data show CDR1 as LGHNT and CDR2 as FRNRAP. The CDR3 consists of 15 residues. CDR3 loop: CASGLVRYRENEQFF. The DNA of the CDR3 is TGTGCTAGTGGTTTAGTTCGTTATAGAGAAAATGAGCAGTTCTTC.